The rows below give T cell receptor beta chains drawn from one sample of a study of technical replicates of blood from a handful of donors. TCRdb's table, derived via immunoSEQ multiplex PCR, lists solely in-frame clones and lacks some. This repertoire shows tens of thousands of clones, 80% to 95% found once; its top ten account for 4.2%. Sequenced material: PBMCs. All receptors derive from a human donor in good health. Some clones in this sample may be carry-over from other donors' samples. Each CDR3 is given with its conserved first and last residue. The D gene is left open where the match is weak. Clone size is shown for a subset of rows, as once, few, many or a class of expanded clone.

J gene: TRBJ2-1
V gene: TRBV4-2
clone size: once
D gene: TRBD2
CDR3 DNA: TGTGCCAGCAGCCAAGATAGCGGGAGGGCCGTTGATGAGCAGTTCTTC
CDR3 protein: CASSQDSGRAVDEQFF

J gene: TRBJ1-5
V gene: TRBV5-6
clone size: -
D gene: -
CDR3 DNA: TGTGCCAGCAGCACCCGCCGGCGGGGGAGCAATCAGCCCCAGCATTTT
CDR3 protein: CASSTRRRGSNQPQHF

J gene: TRBJ2-7
V gene: TRBV6-5
clone size: -
D gene: TRBD1
CDR3 DNA: TGTGCCAGCAGCCTGACGGGACAGGGTAATTCCGAGCAGTACTTC
CDR3 protein: CASSLTGQGNSEQYF

J gene: TRBJ2-1
V gene: TRBV7-9
clone size: -
D gene: -
CDR3 DNA: TGTGCCAGCAGCCCCGGTCTAGCGATATACAATGAGCAGTTCTTC
CDR3 protein: CASSPGLAIYNEQFF

J gene: TRBJ1-1
V gene: TRBV2
clone size: -
D gene: TRBD1
CDR3 DNA: TGTGCCAGCAGGACAGGGTCCGTGAACACTGAAGCTTTCTTT
CDR3 protein: CASRTGSVNTEAFF

J gene: TRBJ1-1
V gene: TRBV19
clone size: once
D gene: TRBD1
CDR3 DNA: TGTGCCACCCAAACGTGGGACAGGGGCATGAACACTGAAGCTTTCTTT
CDR3 protein: CATQTWDRGMNTEAFF

J gene: TRBJ2-1
V gene: TRBV9
clone size: -
D gene: -
CDR3 DNA: TGTGCCAGTCTTACTCCTAGCTCCTACAATGAGCAGTTCTTC
CDR3 protein: CASLTPSSYNEQFF

J gene: TRBJ1-6
V gene: TRBV4-3
clone size: -
D gene: -
CDR3 DNA: TGCGCCAGCAGCTACCACCGGGACACAAATTCACCCCTCCACTTT
CDR3 protein: CASSYHRDTNSPLHF

J gene: TRBJ2-7
V gene: TRBV18
clone size: once
D gene: TRBD1
CDR3 DNA: TGTGCCAGCTACGCTCCCGAGACAGGGACCTACGAGCAGTACTTC
CDR3 protein: CASYAPETGTYEQYF

J gene: TRBJ2-7
V gene: TRBV2
clone size: -
D gene: TRBD2
CDR3 DNA: TGTGCCAGCAGTGCACTAGCGTCCTCCTACGAGCAGTACTTC
CDR3 protein: CASSALASSYEQYF

J gene: TRBJ2-2
V gene: TRBV7-9
clone size: -
D gene: -
CDR3 DNA: TGTGCCAGCAGCTTAGAAAGAAGACGGGACACCGGGGAGCTGTTTTTT
CDR3 protein: CASSLERRRDTGELFF

J gene: TRBJ2-3
V gene: TRBV4-3
clone size: -
D gene: -
CDR3 DNA: TGCGCCAGCAGCCAAGATTTTGGGAGAAGTACAGATACGCAGTATTTT
CDR3 protein: CASSQDFGRSTDTQYF

J gene: TRBJ1-1
V gene: TRBV4-1
clone size: -
D gene: -
CDR3 DNA: TGCGCCAGCAGCCACCGTAAGACCTCGCCCAAGGAGACTGAAGCTTTCTTT
CDR3 protein: CASSHRKTSPKETEAFF

J gene: TRBJ2-7
V gene: TRBV15
clone size: -
D gene: TRBD1
CDR3 DNA: TGTGCCACCAGCAGCGAATTGACAGGGGACTTTTCCTACGAGCAGTACTTC
CDR3 protein: CATSSELTGDFSYEQYF

J gene: TRBJ1-6
V gene: TRBV5-1
clone size: -
D gene: -
CDR3 DNA: TGCGCCAGCAGTCCAGGGTGGTTCGATTCACCCCTCCACTTT
CDR3 protein: CASSPGWFDSPLHF

J gene: TRBJ1-1
V gene: TRBV5-1
clone size: -
D gene: -
CDR3 DNA: TGCGCCAGCAGGGATGGGGGCCCCGGTCGTGAAGCTTTCTTT
CDR3 protein: CASRDGGPGREAFF

J gene: TRBJ2-7
V gene: TRBV19
clone size: -
D gene: TRBD2
CDR3 DNA: TGTGCCAGTAGTTCCTTTACAGCGGGAGGGCGCGAGCAGTACTTC
CDR3 protein: CASSSFTAGGREQYF

J gene: TRBJ2-7
V gene: TRBV7-9
clone size: -
D gene: TRBD1
CDR3 DNA: TGTGCCAGCAGCCAGGGGGTAATCGACGAGCAGTACTTC
CDR3 protein: CASSQGVIDEQYF